This TCR beta chain was obtained from a study of spatial heterogeneity in lung cancer. This clonotype was found a few times. The sample's time point: sample taken at primary tumor resection. The sequenced material consisted of unsorted whole RNA from tumor, nontumor lung or frozen PBMC. V lost 6 bases to trimming and J lost 9 bases; unmatched junction nucleotides: 4. The CDR3 covers 12 residues. Using its own MiXCR run on the 5' RACE reads, TCRdb lists one record per CDR3 protein. The repertoire consists of some 21,000 distinct CDR3 sequences, with approximately 4.4% occurring once and the leading ten covering approximately 7.4%.

This sequence originates from a male donor with early-stage non-small cell lung cancer. The chain uses TRBV12-3 or TRBV12-4 and TRBJ2-2; 7 bases are a match to TRBD1. Sample: PBMCs, taken at surgery. The CDR3 sequence: CASSSQGWELFF. As DNA, the CDR3 is TGTGCCAGCAGCTCACAGGGGTGGGAGCTGTTTTTT.